This entry features one T cell receptor (beta chain) sequence. The source of the sample is a study of radiotherapy plus CTLA-4 blockade in lung cancer. Some clones are missing from TCRdb's copy, which holds only in-frame ones; the method was immunoSEQ multiplex PCR. The table has tens of thousands of clones, roughly three quarters seen once. V shed 4 bases and J 3 bases; nucleotides not matched to a gene: 8. The CDR3 extends over 15 amino acids. The germline V gene has CDR1 SGHTA and CDR2 FQGNSA. The chain is built from TRBV7-2 and TRBJ2-7; TRBD1 agrees at 8 bases. This sequence was found in a human donor with non-small cell lung cancer who had a complete response to radiotherapy plus ipilimumab. Source: peripheral blood, taken from a patient treated with radiotherapy plus ipilimumab. The CDR3 nucleotides read TGTGCCAGCAGCTCCCCCGGGACAGGAGTCTACGAGCAGTACGTC. Its protein is CASSSPGTGVYEQYV.